One TCR beta chain is described in this entry. The protocol was immunoSEQ multiplex PCR, while the TCRdb copy is restricted to in-frame clones and leaves out a portion. The sample lists more than 50,000 clones; about four fifths were seen once. These data come from a study of OX40 agonist ivuxolimab in advanced cancers. The germline gives CDR1 MNHNS, CDR2 SASEGT. This CDR3 contains 18 residues. V was cut by 2 bases and J by 5 bases, with 22 bases left in between. The rearrangement uses TRBV6-1 and TRBJ1-5; a weak D match, TRBD1 (6 bases). The starting material was CD4+ or CD8+ T cells sorted from blood, obtained in a trial of the OX40 agonist ivuxolimab. This receptor was identified in an adult with an advanced solid tumor such as melanoma, head and neck, liver or kidney cancer. The CDR3 DNA sequence: TGTGCCAGCAGTGAATATGGCTTTGGGACATTTGAGGATCAGCCCCAGCATTTT. Amino acids: CASSEYGFGTFEDQPQHF.